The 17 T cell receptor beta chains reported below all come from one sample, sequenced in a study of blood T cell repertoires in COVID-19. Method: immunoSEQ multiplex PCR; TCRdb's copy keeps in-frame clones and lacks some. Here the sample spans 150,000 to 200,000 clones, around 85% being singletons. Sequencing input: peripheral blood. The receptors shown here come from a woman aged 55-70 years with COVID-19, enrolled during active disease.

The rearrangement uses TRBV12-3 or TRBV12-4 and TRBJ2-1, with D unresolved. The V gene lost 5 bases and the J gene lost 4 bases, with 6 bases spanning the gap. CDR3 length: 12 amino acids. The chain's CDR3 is CASSPQYNEQFF. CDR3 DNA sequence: TGTGCCAGCAGTCCACAGTACAATGAGCAGTTCTTC.

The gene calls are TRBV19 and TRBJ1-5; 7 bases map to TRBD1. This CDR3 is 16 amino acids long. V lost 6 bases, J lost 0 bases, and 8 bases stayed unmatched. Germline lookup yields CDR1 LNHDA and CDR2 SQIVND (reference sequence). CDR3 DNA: TGTGCCAGTAGACCTCCGGGACAGTATAGCAATCAGCCCCAGCATTTT. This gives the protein CASRPPGQYSNQPQHF.

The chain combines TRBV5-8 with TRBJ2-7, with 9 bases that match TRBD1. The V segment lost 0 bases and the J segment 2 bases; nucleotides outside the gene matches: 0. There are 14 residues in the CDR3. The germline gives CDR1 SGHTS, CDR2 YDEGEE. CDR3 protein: CASSLGQGAYEQYF. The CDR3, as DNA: TGTGCCAGCAGCTTGGGACAGGGGGCCTACGAGCAGTACTTC.

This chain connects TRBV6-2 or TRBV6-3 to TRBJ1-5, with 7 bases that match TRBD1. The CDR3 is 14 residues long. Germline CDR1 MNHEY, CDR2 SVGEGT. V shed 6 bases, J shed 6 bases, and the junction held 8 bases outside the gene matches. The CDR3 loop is CASSLDRDSQPQHF. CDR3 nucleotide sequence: TGTGCCAGCAGCCTAGACAGGGACAGTCAGCCCCAGCATTTT.

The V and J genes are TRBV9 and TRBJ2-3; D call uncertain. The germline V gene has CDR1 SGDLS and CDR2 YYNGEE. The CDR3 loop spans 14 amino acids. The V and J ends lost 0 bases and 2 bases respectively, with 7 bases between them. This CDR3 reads CASSVDGDTDTQYF. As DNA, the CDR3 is TGTGCCAGCAGCGTAGACGGAGACACAGATACGCAGTATTTT.

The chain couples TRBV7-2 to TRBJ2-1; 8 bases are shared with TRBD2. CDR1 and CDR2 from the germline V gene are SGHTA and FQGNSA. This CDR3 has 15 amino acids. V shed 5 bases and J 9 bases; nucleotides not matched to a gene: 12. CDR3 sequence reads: CASSLQGLGLGEQFF. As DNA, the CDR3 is TGTGCCAGCAGCCTTCAGGGACTAGGACTGGGTGAGCAGTTCTTC.

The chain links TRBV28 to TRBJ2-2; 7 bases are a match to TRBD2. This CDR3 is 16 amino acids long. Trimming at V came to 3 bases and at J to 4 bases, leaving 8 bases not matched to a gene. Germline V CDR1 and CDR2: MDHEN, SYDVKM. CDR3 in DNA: TGTGCCAGCAGTTTTAGTCGGGGGGTTGGCACCGGGGAGCTGTTTTTT. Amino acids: CASSFSRGVGTGELFF.

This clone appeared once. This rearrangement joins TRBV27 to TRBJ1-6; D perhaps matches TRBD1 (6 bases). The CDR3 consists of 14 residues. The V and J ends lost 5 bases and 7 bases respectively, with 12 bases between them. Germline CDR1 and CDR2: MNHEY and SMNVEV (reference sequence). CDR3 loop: CASSDRLGNSPLHF. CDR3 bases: TGTGCCAGCAGTGACAGGCTTGGGAATTCACCCCTCCACTTT.

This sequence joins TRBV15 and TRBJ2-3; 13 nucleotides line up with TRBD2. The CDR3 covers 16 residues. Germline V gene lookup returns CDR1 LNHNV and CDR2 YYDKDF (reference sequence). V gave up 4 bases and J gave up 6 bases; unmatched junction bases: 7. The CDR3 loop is CATSKRTSGSRDTQYF. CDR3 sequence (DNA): TGTGCCACCAGCAAACGGACTAGCGGGAGTCGTGATACGCAGTATTTT.

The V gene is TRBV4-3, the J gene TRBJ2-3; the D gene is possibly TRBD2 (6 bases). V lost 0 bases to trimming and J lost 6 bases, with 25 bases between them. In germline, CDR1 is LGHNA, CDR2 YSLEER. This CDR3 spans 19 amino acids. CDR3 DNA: TGCGCCAGCAGCCAAGATTCCGGAATAAATTTGGGGGGACTGGATACGCAGTATTTT. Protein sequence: CASSQDSGINLGGLDTQYF.

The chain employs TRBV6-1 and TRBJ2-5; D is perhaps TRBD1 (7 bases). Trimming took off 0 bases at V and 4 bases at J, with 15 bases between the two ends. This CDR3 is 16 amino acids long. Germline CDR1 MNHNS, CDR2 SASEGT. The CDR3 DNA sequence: TGTGCCAGCAGTGAAGCGACAGGGAGGAGGGGAGAGACCCAGTACTTC. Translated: CASSEATGRRGETQYF.

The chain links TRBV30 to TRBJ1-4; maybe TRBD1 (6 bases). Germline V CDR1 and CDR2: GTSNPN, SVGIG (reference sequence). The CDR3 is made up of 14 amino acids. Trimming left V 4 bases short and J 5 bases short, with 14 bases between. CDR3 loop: CAWTVWGRNEKLFF. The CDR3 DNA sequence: TGTGCCTGGACCGTCTGGGGGCGGAATGAAAAACTGTTTTTT.

The CDR3 nucleotides read TGTGCCAGCAGTTACTCGATTTTGGATAGCGGGAGCAACAATGAGCAGTTCTTC. Protein: CASSYSILDSGSNNEQFF. This chain joins TRBV6-2 or TRBV6-3 and TRBJ2-1, with 9 bases identical to TRBD2. This CDR3 has 18 amino acids. V dropped 0 bases and J dropped 5; count of bases not matched to a gene: 11. Germline CDR1 and CDR2: MNHEY and SVGEGT.

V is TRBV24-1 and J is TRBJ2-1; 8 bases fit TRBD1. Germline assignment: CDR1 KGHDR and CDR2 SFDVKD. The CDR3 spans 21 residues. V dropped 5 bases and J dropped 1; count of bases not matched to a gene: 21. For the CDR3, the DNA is TGTGCCACCAGTGCTGGGCTTGGCCAGACAGGGGTATACAGTTCCTACAATGAGCAGTTCTTC. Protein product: CATSAGLGQTGVYSSYNEQFF.

CDR3 nucleotide sequence: TGTGCCAGCATCCAAGCTTCGGACAGGGGGCGAAAAGGGGACTATGGCTACACCTTC. This sequence encodes CASIQASDRGRKGDYGYTF. This chain joins TRBV7-9 and TRBJ1-2, with 11 bases aligning to TRBD1. This CDR3 is 19 amino acids long. V gave up 7 bases and J gave up 3 bases; unmatched junction bases: 19. Germline loops: CDR1 SEHNR, CDR2 FQNEAQ (reference sequence).

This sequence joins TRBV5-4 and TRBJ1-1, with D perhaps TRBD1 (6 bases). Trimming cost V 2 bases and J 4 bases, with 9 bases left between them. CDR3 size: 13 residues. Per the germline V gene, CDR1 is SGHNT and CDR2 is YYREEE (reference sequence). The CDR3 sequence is CASSLQGATEAFF. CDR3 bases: TGTGCCAGCAGCTTACAGGGTGCCACTGAAGCTTTCTTT.

The CDR3 DNA is TGTGCCAGCACCAGGGTCTACGAGCAGTACTTC. This codes for CASTRVYEQYF. The chain recombines TRBV6-5 with TRBJ2-7; tentatively, D is TRBD1 (5 bases). Germline V CDR1 and CDR2: MNHEY, SVGAGI. The CDR3 runs to 11 residues. Trimming removed 7 bases at V and 3 bases at J, with 7 bases between.